The rows below give T cell receptor beta chains drawn from one sample of a study of T cell repertoires in cytomegalovirus infection. A single record per CDR3 protein comes from TCRdb applying MiXCR to the reads. The repertoire holds about 300,000 distinct CDR3 sequences, about 8.8% seen once, with less than 3% in the top ten. Sequencing used PBMCs. Receptor source: a human donor in good health (CMV status not recorded). Some clones in this sample may be carry-over from other donors' samples. Both conserved end residues are part of each CDR3. Each record gives: clone size, D gene, J gene, V gene, CDR3 protein, CDR3 DNA. A D gene is named only where the DNA matches it firmly. Clone size is shown for a subset of rows, as once, few, many or a class of expanded clone.

clone_size: many; d_call: TRBD1; j_call: TRBJ2-5; v_call: TRBV29-1; cdr3_aa: CSVAGTGRGETQYF; cdr3_nt: TGCAGCGTCGCCGGGACAGGCCGAGGGGAGACCCAGTACTTC
clone_size: .; d_call: TRBD2; j_call: TRBJ2-3; v_call: TRBV5-1; cdr3_aa: CASSLTAGGLTDTQYF; cdr3_nt: TGCGCCAGCAGCTTGACGGCGGGGGGCCTCACAGATACGCAGTATTTT
clone_size: few; d_call: .; j_call: TRBJ2-2; v_call: TRBV2; cdr3_aa: CASRHRVVTGELFF; cdr3_nt: TGTGCCAGCAGGCACAGGGTAGTCACCGGGGAGCTGTTTTTT
clone_size: many; d_call: .; j_call: TRBJ2-7; v_call: TRBV19; cdr3_aa: CASSINREIPYEQYF; cdr3_nt: TGTGCCAGTAGTATAAACAGGGAGATTCCCTACGAGCAGTACTTC
clone_size: few; d_call: TRBD1; j_call: TRBJ2-3; v_call: TRBV4-1; cdr3_aa: CASSQDPGQGAPDTQYF; cdr3_nt: TGCGCCAGCAGCCAAGATCCGGGACAGGGGGCCCCAGATACGCAGTATTTT
clone_size: medium-sized; d_call: .; j_call: TRBJ1-5; v_call: TRBV7-2; cdr3_aa: CASSFVGALDQPQHF; cdr3_nt: TGTGCCAGCAGCTTCGTGGGGGCCCTTGATCAGCCCCAGCATTTT
clone_size: many; d_call: TRBD1; j_call: TRBJ1-5; v_call: TRBV28; cdr3_aa: CASSFLGQGISNQPQHF; cdr3_nt: TGTGCCAGCAGTTTTTTGGGACAGGGAATTAGCAATCAGCCCCAGCATTTT
clone_size: many; d_call: TRBD2; j_call: TRBJ2-1; v_call: TRBV6-2/TRBV6-3; cdr3_aa: CASSRSGGSSYNEQFF; cdr3_nt: TGTGCCAGCAGCCGAAGCGGGGGTAGCTCCTACAATGAGCAGTTCTTC
clone_size: many; d_call: TRBD1; j_call: TRBJ2-2; v_call: TRBV6-1; cdr3_aa: CASSGTGDTGELFF; cdr3_nt: TGTGCCAGCAGTGGGACAGGGGACACCGGGGAGCTGTTTTTT
clone_size: many; d_call: TRBD1; j_call: TRBJ1-4; v_call: TRBV28; cdr3_aa: CASGTGNEKLFF; cdr3_nt: TGTGCCTCCGGGACAGGGAATGAAAAACTGTTTTTT
clone_size: many; d_call: .; j_call: TRBJ1-2; v_call: TRBV20-1; cdr3_aa: CSARDGAGYGYTF; cdr3_nt: TGCAGTGCCAGGGACGGGGCTGGCTATGGCTACACCTTC
clone_size: many; d_call: .; j_call: TRBJ1-1; v_call: TRBV29-1; cdr3_aa: CSVEDPLGGAEAFF; cdr3_nt: TGCAGCGTTGAAGACCCGCTGGGGGGGGCTGAAGCTTTCTTT
clone_size: many; d_call: TRBD2; j_call: TRBJ2-1; v_call: TRBV20-1; cdr3_aa: CSAPGTSGGAHYNEQFF; cdr3_nt: TGCAGTGCTCCCGGGACTAGCGGGGGGGCCCACTACAATGAGCAGTTCTTC
clone_size: few; d_call: .; j_call: TRBJ1-3; v_call: TRBV15; cdr3_aa: CATSILGSGNTIYF; cdr3_nt: TGTGCCACCAGCATCTTGGGCTCTGGAAACACCATATATTTT
clone_size: many; d_call: TRBD2; j_call: TRBJ2-3; v_call: TRBV12-3/TRBV12-4; cdr3_aa: CASSLVGSGGAEDTQYF; cdr3_nt: TGTGCCAGCAGTTTAGTAGGTAGCGGGGGGGCAGAAGATACGCAGTATTTT
clone_size: few; d_call: TRBD1; j_call: TRBJ1-2; v_call: TRBV29-1; cdr3_aa: CSVQGAKGYTF; cdr3_nt: TGCAGCGTCCAGGGGGCGAAAGGCTACACCTTC
clone_size: many; d_call: .; j_call: TRBJ1-4; v_call: TRBV7-2; cdr3_aa: CASSLRGQGSEKLFF; cdr3_nt: TGTGCCAGCAGCTTAAGAGGGCAGGGCAGTGAAAAACTGTTTTTT
clone_size: few; d_call: .; j_call: TRBJ2-5; v_call: TRBV5-1; cdr3_aa: CASSLSAHWETQYF; cdr3_nt: TGCGCCAGCAGCTTGTCCGCCCATTGGGAGACCCAGTACTTC
clone_size: many; d_call: .; j_call: TRBJ1-2; v_call: TRBV2; cdr3_aa: CASDQERYGGYTF; cdr3_nt: TGTGCCAGCGATCAGGAGAGATACGGTGGCTACACCTTC
clone_size: many; d_call: TRBD2; j_call: TRBJ2-3; v_call: TRBV19; cdr3_aa: CASNLHVLAGGTDTQYF; cdr3_nt: TGTGCCAGTAACCTACACGTACTAGCGGGGGGCACAGATACGCAGTATTTT
clone_size: many; d_call: .; j_call: TRBJ2-5; v_call: TRBV29-1; cdr3_aa: CSVARTARQETQYF; cdr3_nt: TGCAGCGTGGCTCGGACAGCCCGTCAAGAGACCCAGTACTTC
clone_size: many; d_call: .; j_call: TRBJ2-4; v_call: TRBV5-6; cdr3_aa: CASSSQPEGVGGRIQYF; cdr3_nt: TGTGCCAGCAGCTCGCAGCCGGAAGGCGTAGGGGGGCGCATTCAGTACTTC
clone_size: many; d_call: TRBD2; j_call: TRBJ2-1; v_call: TRBV7-2; cdr3_aa: CASSRASGGNEQFF; cdr3_nt: TGTGCCAGCAGCCGGGCGTCGGGGGGCAATGAGCAGTTCTTC
clone_size: many; d_call: TRBD2; j_call: TRBJ2-5; v_call: TRBV7-2; cdr3_aa: CASSLPGLAYETQYF; cdr3_nt: TGTGCCAGCAGCCTACCGGGACTAGCGTATGAGACCCAGTACTTC
clone_size: few; d_call: .; j_call: TRBJ2-7; v_call: TRBV20-1; cdr3_aa: CSASSQGEQYF; cdr3_nt: TGCAGTGCTAGCTCTCAGGGGGAGCAGTACTTC
clone_size: .; d_call: .; j_call: TRBJ2-3; v_call: TRBV7-2; cdr3_aa: CASSLVMTATSTDTQYF; cdr3_nt: TGTGCCAGCAGCTTAGTCATGACAGCCACTAGCACAGATACGCAGTATTTT
clone_size: many; d_call: TRBD2; j_call: TRBJ2-5; v_call: TRBV7-8; cdr3_aa: CASSLVRRGGRETQYF; cdr3_nt: TGTGCCAGCAGCTTAGTACGGCGGGGGGGCCGTGAGACCCAGTACTTC
clone_size: many; d_call: .; j_call: TRBJ1-2; v_call: TRBV2; cdr3_aa: CASSGGTTSPYGYTF; cdr3_nt: TGTGCCAGCAGTGGAGGGACAACCTCCCCCTATGGCTACACCTTC
clone_size: many; d_call: .; j_call: TRBJ2-3; v_call: TRBV7-7; cdr3_aa: CASSLGRGRTDTQYF; cdr3_nt: TGTGCTAGCAGCTTAGGACGGGGCCGCACAGATACGCAGTATTTT